A few counts support the clone carrying this T cell receptor (beta chain). The antigen remains undetermined. CDR3 size: 12 residues. From germline, CDR1 is SGDLS and CDR2 YYNGEE. V was cut by 2 bases and J by 8 bases, with 10 bases left in between. These data originate in a study of T cells in Graves' hyperthyroidism and ophthalmopathy. Study-wide points: A model of 13 V-J features distinguished ophthalmopathy from stable hyperthyroidism.

What was amplified from RNA transcripts were TCR beta CDR3 regions. HTBI primers were used for first-round RT-PCR of the TCR CDR3. TCRdb recomputed calls from the multiplex PCR reads with MiXCR, one row per CDR3 protein. This sample has roughly 740,000 distinct CDR3 sequences; 16% occur once, and the top ten carry around 7.7%. Sequenced: blood. This chain connects TRBV9 to TRBJ1-2; D unresolved. This sequence originates from a man between 18 and 29 years old with Graves' hyperthyroidism. Here the CDR3 reads CASSVGPSGYTF. CDR3 sequence (DNA): TGTGCCAGCAGCGTCGGGCCCTCAGGCTACACCTTC.